This TCR beta chain was captured by sequencing in a study of blood T cell repertoires in COVID-19. Study at large: Sites in the United States, Italy and Spain provided acute and convalescent COVID-19 samples. From T cells, B-cell-depleted T cells, or PBMCs came the material, which was cDNA or gDNA.

This clone showed up just once. Under the authors' procedure: Amplification of reference gene primers provided the estimated nucleated cell counts. Sequencing was performed with immunoSEQ multiplex PCR; in TCRdb, only in-frame clones are kept and a portion is missing. V, J and clone size reflect that table, while D and trimming were determined from the DNA. The table includes about 170,000 clones, 88% detected once. The V gene's germline CDR1 is MNHEY and CDR2 SVGAGI. The CDR3 consists of 15 residues. Trimming at V came to 5 bases and at J to 3 bases, leaving 5 bases not matched to a gene. Sequenced input: peripheral blood. This sequence was found in a man aged 55 to 69 with acute or convalescent COVID-19. The chain joins TRBV6-5 to TRBJ1-4, with 8 positions matching TRBD1. The CDR3 region has the DNA TGTGCCAGCAGTCCTCCGGGACAGGCTAATGAAAAACTGTTTTTT. It yields the protein CASSPPGQANEKLFF.